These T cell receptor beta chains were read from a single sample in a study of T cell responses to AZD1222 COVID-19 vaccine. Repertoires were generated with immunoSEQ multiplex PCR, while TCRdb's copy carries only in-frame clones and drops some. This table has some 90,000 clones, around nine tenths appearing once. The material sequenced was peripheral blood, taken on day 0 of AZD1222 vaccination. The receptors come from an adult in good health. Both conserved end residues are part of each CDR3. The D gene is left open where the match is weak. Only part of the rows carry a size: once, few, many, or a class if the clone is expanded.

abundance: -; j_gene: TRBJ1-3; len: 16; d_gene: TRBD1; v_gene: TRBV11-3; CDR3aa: CASSSTGTGDGNTIYF; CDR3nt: TGTGCCAGCAGCTCCACCGGGACAGGGGACGGAAACACCATATATTTT
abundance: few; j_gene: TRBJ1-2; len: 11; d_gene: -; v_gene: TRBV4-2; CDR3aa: CASSQGRGYTF; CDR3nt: TGTGCCAGCAGCCAAGGACGGGGCTACACCTTC
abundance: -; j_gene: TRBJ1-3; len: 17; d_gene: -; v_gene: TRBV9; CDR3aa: CASSVGGRGGSGNTIYF; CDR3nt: TGTGCCAGCAGCGTAGGAGGGAGGGGGGGCTCTGGAAACACCATATATTTT
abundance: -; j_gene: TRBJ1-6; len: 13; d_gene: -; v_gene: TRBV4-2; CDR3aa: CASSHQENSPLHF; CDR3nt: TGTGCCAGCAGCCACCAGGAGAATTCACCCCTCCACTTT
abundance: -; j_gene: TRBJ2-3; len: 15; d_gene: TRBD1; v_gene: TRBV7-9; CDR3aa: CASSLRDRGTDTQYF; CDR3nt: TGTGCCAGCAGCTTACGAGACAGGGGAACAGATACGCAGTATTTT
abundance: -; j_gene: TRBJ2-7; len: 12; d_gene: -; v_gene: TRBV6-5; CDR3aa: CASRAHSYEQYF; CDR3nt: TGTGCCAGCAGGGCACACTCCTACGAGCAGTACTTC
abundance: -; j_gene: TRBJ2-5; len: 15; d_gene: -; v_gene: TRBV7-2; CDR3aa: CASTAPWGDQETQYF; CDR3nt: TGTGCCAGCACTGCGCCATGGGGGGACCAAGAGACCCAGTACTTC
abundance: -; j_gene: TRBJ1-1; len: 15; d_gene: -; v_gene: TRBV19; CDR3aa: CASRSTLGVNTEAFF; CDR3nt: TGTGCCAGTAGGTCCACGTTGGGGGTGAACACTGAAGCTTTCTTT
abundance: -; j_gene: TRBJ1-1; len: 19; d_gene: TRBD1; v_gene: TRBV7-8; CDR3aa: CASSLALDRGRSTNTEAFF; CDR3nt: TGTGCCAGCAGCTTAGCCTTGGACAGGGGCCGATCTACGAACACTGAAGCTTTCTTT
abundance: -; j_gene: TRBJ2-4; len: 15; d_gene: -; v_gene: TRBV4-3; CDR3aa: CASSQEQTSKNIQYF; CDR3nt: TGCGCCAGCAGCCAAGAACAGACGTCCAAAAACATTCAGTACTTC
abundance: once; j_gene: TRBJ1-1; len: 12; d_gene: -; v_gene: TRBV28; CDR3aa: CASSTSGTPKAF; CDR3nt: TGTGCCAGCAGTACCTCCGGGACCCCAAAGGCGTTT
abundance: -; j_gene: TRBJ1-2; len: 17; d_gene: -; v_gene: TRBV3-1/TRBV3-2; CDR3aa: CASSPLVRQDRNYGYTF; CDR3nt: TGTGCCAGCAGCCCCCTAGTTAGACAGGACCGTAACTATGGCTACACCTTC
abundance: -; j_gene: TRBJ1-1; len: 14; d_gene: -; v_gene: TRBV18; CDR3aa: CASSPPVWNTEAFF; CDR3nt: TGTGCCAGCTCACCACCGGTCTGGAACACTGAAGCTTTCTTT
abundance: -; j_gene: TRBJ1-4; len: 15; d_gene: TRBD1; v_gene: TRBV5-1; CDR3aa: CASSLDSGQGEKLFF; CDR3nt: TGCGCCAGCAGCTTGGATTCGGGACAGGGCGAAAAACTGTTTTTT
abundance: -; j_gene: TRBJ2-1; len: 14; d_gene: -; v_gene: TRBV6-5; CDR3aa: CASRYLYSPDEQFF; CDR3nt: TGTGCCAGCCGATACCTCTATTCTCCAGATGAGCAGTTCTTC
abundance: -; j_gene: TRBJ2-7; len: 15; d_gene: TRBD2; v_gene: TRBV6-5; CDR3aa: CASRTSGGAPYEQYF; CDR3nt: TGTGCCAGCAGGACTAGCGGGGGGGCCCCCTACGAGCAGTACTTC
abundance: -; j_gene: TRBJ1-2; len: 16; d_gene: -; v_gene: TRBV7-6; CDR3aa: CASSSGAGWGNYGYTF; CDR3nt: TGTGCCAGCAGCTCGGGCGCGGGGTGGGGCAACTATGGCTACACCTTC
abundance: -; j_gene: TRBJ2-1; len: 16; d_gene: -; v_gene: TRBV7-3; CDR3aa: CASSLSGQGRANEQFF; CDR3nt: TGTGCCAGCAGCTTATCCGGGCAGGGAAGGGCCAATGAGCAGTTCTTC
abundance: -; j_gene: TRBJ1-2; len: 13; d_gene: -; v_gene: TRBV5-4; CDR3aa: CASSDRVDYGYTF; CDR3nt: TGTGCCAGCAGTGACAGAGTGGACTATGGCTACACCTTC
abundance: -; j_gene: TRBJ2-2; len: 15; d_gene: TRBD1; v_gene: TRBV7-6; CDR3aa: CASSLGQGALGELFF; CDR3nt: TGTGCCAGCAGCTTGGGACAGGGGGCCCTCGGGGAGCTGTTTTTT
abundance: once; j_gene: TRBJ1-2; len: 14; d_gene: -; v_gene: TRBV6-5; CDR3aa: CASTLDRLNYGYTF; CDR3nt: TGTGCCAGCACCCTGGACAGACTAAACTATGGCTACACCTTC
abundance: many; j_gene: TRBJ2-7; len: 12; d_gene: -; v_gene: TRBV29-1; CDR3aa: CSVGVGLGEQYF; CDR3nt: TGCAGCGTTGGAGTGGGCCTGGGAGAGCAGTACTTC
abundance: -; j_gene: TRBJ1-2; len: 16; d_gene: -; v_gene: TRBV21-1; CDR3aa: CASSKAGTGDFDGYTF; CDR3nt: TGTGCCAGCAGCAAAGCCGGGACAGGGGATTTTGATGGCTACACCTTC
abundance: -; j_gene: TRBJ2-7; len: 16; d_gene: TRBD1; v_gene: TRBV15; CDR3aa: CATSRDLGQGRDEQYF; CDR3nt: TGTGCCACCAGCAGAGATCTGGGACAGGGACGCGACGAGCAGTACTTC
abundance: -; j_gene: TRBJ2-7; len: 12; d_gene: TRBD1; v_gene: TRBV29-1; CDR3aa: CSVIQGSHEQYF; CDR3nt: TGCAGCGTTATACAGGGGTCCCACGAGCAGTACTTC
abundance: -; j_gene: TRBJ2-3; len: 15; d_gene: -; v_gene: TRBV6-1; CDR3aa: CASSEVGRPRGTQYF; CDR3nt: TGTGCCAGCAGTGAGGTCGGGCGGCCCAGAGGTACGCAGTATTTT
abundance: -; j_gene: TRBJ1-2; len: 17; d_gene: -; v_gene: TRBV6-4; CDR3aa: CASSEQPEAGPNYGYTF; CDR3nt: TGTGCCAGCAGTGAACAACCTGAGGCAGGGCCTAACTATGGCTACACCTTC
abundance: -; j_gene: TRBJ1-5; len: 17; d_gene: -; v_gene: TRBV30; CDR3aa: CAWSVSQGIIGNQPQHF; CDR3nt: TGTGCCTGGAGTGTAAGTCAGGGGATAATAGGCAATCAGCCCCAGCATTTT
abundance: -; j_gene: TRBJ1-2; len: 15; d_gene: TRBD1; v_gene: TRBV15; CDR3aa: CATSRPGTGKGGYTF; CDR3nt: TGTGCCACCAGCAGACCCGGGACAGGGAAAGGAGGCTACACCTTC
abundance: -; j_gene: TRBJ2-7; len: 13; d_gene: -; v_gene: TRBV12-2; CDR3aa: CASRLATSYEQYF; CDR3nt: TGTGCAAGTCGCTTAGCTACGTCCTACGAGCAGTACTTC
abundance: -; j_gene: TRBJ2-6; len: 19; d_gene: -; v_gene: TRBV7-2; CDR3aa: CASSLAPMRRSSGANVLTF; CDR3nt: TGTGCCAGCAGCTTAGCGCCTATGAGGAGAAGCTCTGGGGCCAACGTCCTGACTTTC
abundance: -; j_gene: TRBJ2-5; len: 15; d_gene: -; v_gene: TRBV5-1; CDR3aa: CASSLDRGMGETQYF; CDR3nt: TGCGCCAGCAGCTTGGATCGGGGGATGGGGGAGACCCAGTACTTC
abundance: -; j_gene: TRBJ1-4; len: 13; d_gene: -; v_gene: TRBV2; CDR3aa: CASRREMEEKLFF; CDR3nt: TGTGCCAGCAGGAGAGAAATGGAGGAAAAACTGTTTTTT
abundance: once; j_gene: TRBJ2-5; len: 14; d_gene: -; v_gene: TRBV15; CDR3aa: CATSRPSGSETQYF; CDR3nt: TGTGCCACCAGCAGACCCTCGGGGTCAGAGACCCAGTACTTC
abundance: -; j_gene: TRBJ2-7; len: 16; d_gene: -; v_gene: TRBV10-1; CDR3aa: CASSECRVPRDYEQYF; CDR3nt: TGCGCCAGCAGTGAGTGCAGGGTCCCTCGAGATTACGAGCAGTACTTC
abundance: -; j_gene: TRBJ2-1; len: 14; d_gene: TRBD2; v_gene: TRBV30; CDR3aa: CAFNGGSSYNEQFF; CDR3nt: TGTGCCTTCAACGGGGGGTCGTCCTACAATGAGCAGTTCTTC
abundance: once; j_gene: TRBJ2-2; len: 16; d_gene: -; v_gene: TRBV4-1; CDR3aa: CASSLLGGVNTGELFF; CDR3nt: TGCGCCAGCAGCCTTCTGGGGGGCGTGAACACCGGGGAGCTGTTTTTT
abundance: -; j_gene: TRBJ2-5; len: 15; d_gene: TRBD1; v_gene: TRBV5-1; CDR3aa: CASSKSGTGQETQYF; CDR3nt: TGCGCCAGCAGCAAATCGGGGACAGGGCAAGAGACCCAGTACTTC
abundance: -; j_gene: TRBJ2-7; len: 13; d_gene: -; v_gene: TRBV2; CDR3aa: CASSEAGGRTKYF; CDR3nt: TGTGCCAGCAGTGAAGCCGGGGGACGGACGAAGTACTTC
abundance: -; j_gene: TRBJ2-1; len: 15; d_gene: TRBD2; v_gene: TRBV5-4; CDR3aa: CASSLDTSGYNEQFF; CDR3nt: TGTGCCAGCAGCTTGGACACTAGCGGGTACAATGAGCAGTTCTTC
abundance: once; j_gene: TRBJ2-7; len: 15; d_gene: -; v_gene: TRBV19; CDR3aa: CASSILSAAPREQYF; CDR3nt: TGTGCCAGTAGTATATTATCGGCCGCCCCTAGGGAGCAGTACTTC
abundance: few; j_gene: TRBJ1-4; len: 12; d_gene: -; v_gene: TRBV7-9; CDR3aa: CATGSSGEKLFF; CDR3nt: TGTGCGACCGGGAGTTCGGGGGAAAAACTGTTTTTT
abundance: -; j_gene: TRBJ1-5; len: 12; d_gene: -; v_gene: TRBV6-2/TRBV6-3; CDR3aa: CASSSLGQPQHF; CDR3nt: TGTGCCAGCAGTTCCCTTGGGCAGCCCCAGCATTTT
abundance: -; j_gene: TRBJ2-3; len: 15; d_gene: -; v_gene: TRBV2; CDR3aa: CASRALGGAPDTQYF; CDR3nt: TGTGCCAGCAGGGCCCTGGGCGGGGCCCCAGATACGCAGTATTTT
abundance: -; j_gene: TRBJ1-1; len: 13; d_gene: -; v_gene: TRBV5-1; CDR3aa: CASSSPGVPEAFF; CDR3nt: TGCGCCAGCAGCTCCCCGGGAGTCCCTGAAGCTTTCTTT
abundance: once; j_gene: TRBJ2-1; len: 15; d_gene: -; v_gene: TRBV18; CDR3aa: CASSPRDKTYNEQFF; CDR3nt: TGTGCCAGCTCACCCAGGGACAAAACCTACAATGAGCAGTTCTTC
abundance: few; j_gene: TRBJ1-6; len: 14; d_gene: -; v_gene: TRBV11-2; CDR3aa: CASSLDGANSPLHF; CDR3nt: TGTGCCAGCAGCTTAGATGGCGCCAATTCACCCCTCCACTTT
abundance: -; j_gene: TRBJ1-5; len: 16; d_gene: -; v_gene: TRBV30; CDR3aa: CAWSVGGANSNQPQHF; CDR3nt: TGTGCCTGGAGTGTAGGTGGGGCGAATAGCAATCAGCCCCAGCATTTT
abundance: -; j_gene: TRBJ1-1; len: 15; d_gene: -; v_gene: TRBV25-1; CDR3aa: CASSEYGAQVREAFF; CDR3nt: TGTGCCAGCAGTGAATATGGGGCGCAAGTCCGTGAAGCTTTCTTT
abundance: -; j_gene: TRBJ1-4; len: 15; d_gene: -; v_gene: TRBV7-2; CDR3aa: CASSLGFRSGEKLFF; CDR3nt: TGTGCCAGCAGCTTAGGGTTTCGGTCGGGTGAAAAACTGTTTTTT
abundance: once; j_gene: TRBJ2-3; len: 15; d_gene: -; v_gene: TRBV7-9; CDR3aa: CASSLGGQVFDTQYF; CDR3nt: TGTGCCAGCAGCTTAGGTGGGCAGGTTTTTGATACGCAGTATTTT
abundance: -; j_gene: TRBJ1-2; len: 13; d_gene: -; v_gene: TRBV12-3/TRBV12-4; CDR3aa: CASSLALIGGYTF; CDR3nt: TGTGCCAGCAGTTTGGCCTTGATAGGTGGCTACACCTTC
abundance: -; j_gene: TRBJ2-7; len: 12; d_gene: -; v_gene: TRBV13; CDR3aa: CASSRTKEEQYF; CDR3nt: TGTGCCAGCAGTCGCACTAAGGAGGAGCAGTACTTC
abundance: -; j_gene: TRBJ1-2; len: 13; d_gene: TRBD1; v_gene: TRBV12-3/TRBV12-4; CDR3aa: CASSPTGGYGYTF; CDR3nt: TGTGCCAGCAGTCCCACAGGGGGCTATGGCTACACCTTC